The source of this TCR beta chain is a study of blood T cell repertoires in COVID-19. Study in general: Whether acute or convalescent, the COVID-19 samples came from the United States, Italy and Spain. Nucleic acid was either cDNA or gDNA, and it came from T cells, B-cell-depleted T cells, or PBMCs.

Enrolled during active infection, Seattle patients were then followed longitudinally. As handled by the study authors: Estimates of nucleated cell counts were drawn from the amplification of reference gene primers. Profiling relied on immunoSEQ multiplex PCR, and the TCRdb table lists in-frame clones only, not all of them. Clone size and the V and J calls come from that table; the DNA yielded D and trimming. Of a few hundred thousand clones listed, around 80% are singletons. The CDR3 runs to 13 residues. V gave up 1 base and J gave up 5 bases, with 8 bases separating them. The germline CDR1 and CDR2 sequences are SEHNR and FQNEAQ (reference sequence).

V and J are TRBV7-9 and TRBJ1-1; tentatively, D is TRBD1 (5 bases). The sequenced sample consisted of peripheral blood. The receptor's source is a woman of 80 years or more with COVID-19, enrolled during active disease. The DNA of the CDR3 is TGTGCCAGCAGCTTAGGGGGCCGGACTGAAGCTTTCTTT. As protein: CASSLGGRTEAFF.